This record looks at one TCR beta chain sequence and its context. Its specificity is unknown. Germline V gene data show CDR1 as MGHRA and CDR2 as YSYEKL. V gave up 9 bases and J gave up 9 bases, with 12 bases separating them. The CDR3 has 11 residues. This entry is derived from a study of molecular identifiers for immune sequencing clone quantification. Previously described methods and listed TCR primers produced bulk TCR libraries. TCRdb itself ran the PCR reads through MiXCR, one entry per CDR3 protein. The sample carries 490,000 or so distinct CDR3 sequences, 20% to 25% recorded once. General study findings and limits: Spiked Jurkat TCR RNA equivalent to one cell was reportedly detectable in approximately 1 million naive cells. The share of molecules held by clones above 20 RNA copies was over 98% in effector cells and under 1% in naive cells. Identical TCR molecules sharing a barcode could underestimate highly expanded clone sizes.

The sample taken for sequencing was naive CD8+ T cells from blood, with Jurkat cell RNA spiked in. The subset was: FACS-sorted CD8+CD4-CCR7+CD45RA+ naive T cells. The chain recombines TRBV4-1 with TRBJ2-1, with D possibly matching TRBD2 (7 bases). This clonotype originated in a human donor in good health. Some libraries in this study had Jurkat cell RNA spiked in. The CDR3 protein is CASRRGPEQFF. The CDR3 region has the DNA TGCGCCAGTCGGCGGGGGCCTGAGCAGTTCTTC.